These 25 T cell receptor beta chains share one sample of origin, sequenced in a study of blood T cell repertoires in COVID-19 (dated by TCRdb to about 2020). Libraries came from the immunoSEQ multiplex PCR assay. TCRdb provides this immuneACCESS table in a form limited to in-frame rearrangements. Some clones are lacking; in checked studies, under half of them reflect an unresolved V gene, and why the rest are absent is not known. The sample includes 62,000 or so clones, with 88% observed a single time. The leading ten clones occupy more than 4% of the sample. The sequenced sample was peripheral blood. Every receptor here comes from a human donor in a cohort sampled during active COVID-19.

V and J are TRBV24-1 and TRBJ1-5; D is ambiguous. V gave up 3 bases and J gave up 9 bases, with 14 bases separating them. The germline V gene encodes CDR1 KGHDR and CDR2 SFDVKD. The length of the CDR3 is 14 residues. The CDR3 region is CATSDPDAGGPQHF. As DNA, the CDR3 is TGTGCCACCAGTGATCCCGATGCCGGCGGGCCCCAGCATTTT.

The CDR3 DNA reads as TGCAGTGCTAGGAGGAACACTGAAGCTTTCTTT. Amino acid sequence: CSARRNTEAFF. The rearrangement joins TRBV20-1 to TRBJ1-1, with D hard to call. Looked up from germline, CDR1 is DFQATT and CDR2 is SNEGSKA (reference sequence). CDR3 length equals 11 residues. The V gene lost 3 bases and the J gene lost 1 base, with 3 bases spanning the gap.

The chain recombines TRBV5-4 with TRBJ1-2; 7 bases match TRBD1. The CDR3 has 14 residues. From germline, CDR1 is SGHNT and CDR2 YYREEE (reference sequence). V lost 6 bases and J lost 5; bases outside the gene matches: 10. The CDR3 region is CASTTGGTAYGYTF. CDR3 nucleotide sequence: TGTGCCAGCACCACAGGCGGGACAGCTTATGGCTACACCTTC.

The chain has TRBV5-1 and TRBJ1-6; 8 bases align to TRBD1. Trimming at V came to 0 bases and at J to 9 bases, leaving 5 bases not matched to a gene. Germline assignment: CDR1 SGHRS and CDR2 YFSETQ. The CDR3 is made up of 15 amino acids. The CDR3, as DNA: TGCGCCAGCAGCTTGGGCGGACAGGGCGTTTCACCCCTCCACTTT. This gives the protein CASSLGGQGVSPLHF.

The chain joins TRBV9 to TRBJ2-7; no firm D call. Germline CDR1 and CDR2: SGDLS and YYNGEE. V lost 3 bases and J 0 bases, leaving 10 bases between the germline ends. The CDR3 has 14 residues. The CDR3 DNA reads TGTGCCAGCAGCGAGTCCCCGAGCTCCTACGAGCAGTACTTC. It encodes CASSESPSSYEQYF.

This chain joins TRBV5-6 and TRBJ2-7; possibly TRBD1 for D (5 bases). The CDR3 extends over 16 amino acids. V lost 1 base to trimming and J lost 2 bases, with 16 bases between them. CDR1 is SGHDT, CDR2 YYEEEE, per germline. For the CDR3, the DNA is TGTGCCAGCAGCTTGTCAAGGAAGGGGCGCCCCTACGAGCAGTACTTC. Its protein is CASSLSRKGRPYEQYF.

The chain uses TRBV4-1 and TRBJ2-5; TRBD2 agrees at 9 bases. This CDR3 spans 14 amino acids. The V and J ends lost 3 bases and 5 bases, in that order; junction bases with no gene match: 4. In germline, CDR1 is MGHRA, CDR2 YSYEKL. The CDR3 coding sequence is TGCGCCAGCAGCCAGTGGACTAGCGCCGAGACCCAGTACTTC. Amino acids: CASSQWTSAETQYF.

This chain joins TRBV5-1 and TRBJ2-2; TRBD1 might be the D (6 bases). Germline V lookup: CDR1 SGHRS, CDR2 YFSETQ. CDR3 length: 14 amino acids. V lost 3 bases and J 6 bases, leaving 12 bases between the germline ends. In DNA form, the CDR3 reads TGCGCCAGCAGCTCCTCAACAGGGCCCGGGGAGCTGTTTTTT. This gives the protein CASSSSTGPGELFF.

The chain recombines TRBV5-5 with TRBJ2-7, with TRBD1 as a possible D gene (6 bases). Trimming shortened V by 2 bases and J by 0 bases, and 9 bases separated the two germline ends. The CDR3 has 14 residues. CDR1 and CDR2 from the germline V gene are SGHKS and YYEKEE (reference sequence). DNA for the CDR3: TGTGCCAGCAGCTTTACAGGGAGCTCCTACGAGCAGTACTTC. This gives the protein CASSFTGSSYEQYF. The complete variable domain, with remaining parts taken from reference TRBV5-5 and TRBJ2-7, reads DAGVTQSPTHLIKTRGQQVTLRCSPISGHKSVSWYQQVLGQGPQFIFQYYEKEERGRGNFPDRFSARQFPNYSSELNVNALLLGDSALYLCASSFTGSSYEQYFGPGTRLTVT.

The chain carries TRBV24-1 and TRBJ2-3; 7 bases match TRBD1. The CDR3 totals 15 residues. CDR1 KGHDR and CDR2 SFDVKD come from the germline V gene. Trimming took 4 bases from V and 7 from J; bases not matched to a gene: 10. CDR3 in amino acids: CATSEEWTGRHTQYF. The CDR3 bases are TGTGCCACCAGTGAAGAGTGGACAGGCCGGCATACGCAGTATTTT.

The chain couples TRBV21-1 to TRBJ2-7; the table names TRBD1, a call not compared with the DNA. TRBV21-1 is designated a pseudogene. The CDR3 is 15 amino acids. The CDR3 loop reads CASSKARDRVHEQYF. CDR3 DNA: TGTGCCAGCAGCAAAGCACGGGACAGGGTCCACGAGCAGTACTTC.

The chain is built from TRBV30 and TRBJ2-2, with D unclear. The CDR3 sequence is 14 residues long. Germline V gene data show CDR1 as GTSNPN and CDR2 as SVGIG (reference sequence). V was trimmed by 4 bases and J by 2 bases, leaving 11 bases between them. The CDR3 region is CAWKPVINTGELFF. CDR3 nucleotides: TGTGCCTGGAAGCCGGTTATTAACACCGGGGAGCTGTTTTTT.

Regarding this clone: One end of the junction fails to match germline, which may point to a read error. This chain connects TRBV7-7 to TRBJ2-5; 9 bases agree with TRBD2. This CDR3 region has 15 residues. Germline V gives CDR1 SSHAT, CDR2 FNYEAQ (reference sequence). In DNA, the CDR3 is TGTGCTAGCAGCTTATCTAGCGGGGAGGCAGAGACCCAGTACTTC. This translates into CASSLSSGEAETQYF.

This clone was seen just once. The chain couples TRBV18 to TRBJ1-3; D gene ambiguous. The CDR3 runs to 17 residues. Trimming stripped 3 bases from V and 0 bases from J, with 15 bases between. CDR1 and CDR2 (germline): KGHSH, LQKENI. The CDR3: CASSPGNSISSGNTIYF. The CDR3 DNA reads as TGTGCCAGCTCACCTGGTAACTCGATATCCTCTGGAAACACCATATATTTT.

The chain carries TRBV6-2 or TRBV6-3 and TRBJ2-7; 12 bases match TRBD2. Unmatched junction bases numbered 6, after V lost 6 bases and J lost 3 bases. The CDR3 has 15 residues. The germline gives CDR1 MNHEY, CDR2 SVGEGT. The CDR3 sequence is CASSKRTSGIYEQYF. CDR3 nucleotide sequence: TGTGCCAGCAGCAAAAGGACTAGCGGGATCTACGAGCAGTACTTC.

V gene TRBV27 combines with J gene TRBJ2-6; TRBD1 matches 7 bases. The CDR3 covers 17 residues. Trimming cost V 5 bases and J 0 bases; bases outside gene matches: 7. Germline-derived CDR1 and CDR2 are MNHEY and SMNVEV (reference sequence). The CDR3 reads CASSKGQARSGANVLTF. The DNA of the CDR3 is TGTGCCAGCAGTAAAGGACAGGCCCGCTCTGGGGCCAACGTCCTGACTTTC. Combining the CDR3 with reference TRBV27 and TRBJ2-6 gives the whole variable domain EAQVTQNPRYLITVTGKKLTVTCSQNMNHEYMSWYRQDPGLGLRQIYYSMNVEVTDKGDVPEGYKVSRKEKRNFPLILESPSPNQTSLYFCASSKGQARSGANVLTFGAGSRLTVL.

The chain carries TRBV18 and TRBJ2-7; 12 bases are a match to TRBD2. The germline gives CDR1 KGHSH, CDR2 LQKENI. V lost 5 bases to trimming and J lost 6 bases; unmatched junction nucleotides: 14. The CDR3 is 17 residues long. DNA of the CDR3: TGTGCCAGCTCATCATACCACGTGACTAGCGGGAGCGGCGAGCAGTACTTC. This encodes CASSSYHVTSGSGEQYF.

The V call is TRBV27, the J call TRBJ1-6, with TRBD1 matching 7 bases. This CDR3 is 14 amino acids long. Germline trimming cut 6 bases from V and 10 bases from J; bases unmatched to any gene: 9. Germline CDR1 MNHEY, CDR2 SMNVEV (reference sequence). The CDR3 region has the DNA TGTGCCAGCAGCCCCCAGCAGGGGGACTCACCCCTCCACTTT. It is translated as CASSPQQGDSPLHF.

In its sample, this clone was seen once. This chain connects TRBV9 to TRBJ1-2; tentative D call: TRBD1 (5 bases). Per the germline V gene, CDR1 is SGDLS and CDR2 is YYNGEE. The CDR3 runs to 13 residues. The V gene lost 3 bases and the J gene lost 7 bases, with 13 bases spanning the gap. Here the CDR3 reads CASSEETESGYTF. Written as DNA, the CDR3 is TGTGCCAGCAGCGAGGAGACAGAAAGTGGCTACACCTTC.

Comments on this clone: Compared with germline, one end of the junction differs, possibly owing to a read error. This chain connects TRBV3-1 (or the pseudogene TRBV3-2) to TRBJ1-1; 10 bases match TRBD1. CDR1 and CDR2 from the germline V gene are LGHDT and YNNKEL (reference sequence). This CDR3 spans 14 amino acids. In nucleotides, the CDR3 is TGTGCCAGCAGCCAAGGGACAGGGGGAGATGAAGAGATCTTT. Translation gives CASSQGTGGDEEIF.

The chain has TRBV7-6 and TRBJ2-1, with D hard to call. CDR1 is SGHVS and CDR2 is FNYEAQ in the germline V gene. The CDR3 covers 13 residues. V lost 4 bases and J 5 bases, leaving 9 bases between the germline ends. CDR3 in DNA: TGTGCCAGCAGCTCCCCTCCCCACAATGAGCAGTTCTTC. It translates to CASSSPPHNEQFF. Supplemented by reference TRBV7-6 and TRBJ2-1, the full variable domain reads GAGVSQSPRYKVTKRGQDVALRCDPISGHVSLYWYRQALGQGPEFLTYFNYEAQQDKSGLPNDRFSAERPEGSISTLTIQRTEQRDSAMYRCASSSPPHNEQFFGPGTRLTVL.

V gene TRBV5-5 combines with J gene TRBJ2-5, with 7 bases fitting TRBD1. J gave up 5 bases and V 0 bases, and 4 bases lay outside the gene matches. CDR3 length equals 14 residues. The germline V gene encodes CDR1 SGHKS and CDR2 YYEKEE (reference sequence). This chain's CDR3 is CASSLGQGIETQYF. The CDR3 DNA is TGTGCCAGCAGCTTGGGACAGGGAATTGAGACCCAGTACTTC.

This clone was seen only a few times. The chain joins TRBV28 to TRBJ1-6; maybe TRBD1 (6 bases). There are 13 residues in the CDR3. The V and J ends lost 10 bases and 9 bases respectively, with 16 bases between them. Germline V gene lookup returns CDR1 MDHEN and CDR2 SYDVKM. The CDR3 is CANQRDIASPLHF. The CDR3, as DNA: TGTGCCAACCAACGGGACATCGCTTCACCCCTCCACTTT.

The chain uses TRBV18 and TRBJ1-2; possible D gene TRBD1, 5 bases. Per the germline V gene, CDR1 is KGHSH and CDR2 is LQKENI. The CDR3 loop spans 14 amino acids. The V gene lost 4 bases and the J gene lost 9 bases, with 18 bases spanning the gap. CDR3 bases: TGTGCCAGCTCACAACAGGCTACGGGAGGGAGCTACACCTTC. This encodes CASSQQATGGSYTF.

CDR3 residues: CASSPSGTWRNEQFF. CDR3 DNA: TGTGCCAGCTCACCCTCCGGGACTTGGAGGAATGAGCAGTTCTTC. V is TRBV18 and J is TRBJ2-1; D is perhaps TRBD2 (6 bases). CDR1 and CDR2 from the germline V gene are KGHSH and LQKENI. The ends were cut back, 3 bases at V and 7 bases at J, with 16 bases in the middle. CDR3 size: 15 residues.